This TCR beta chain was documented in a study of blood T cell repertoires in COVID-19. The V and J ends lost 10 bases and 5 bases respectively, with 23 bases between them. Germline V gives CDR1 MNHNY, CDR2 SVGAGI (reference sequence). This CDR3 is 15 amino acids long. Clones were read by immunoSEQ multiplex PCR, and TCRdb kept only the in-frame ones, dropping some. The data hold around 220,000 clones, with about 91% observed a single time. The sample taken for sequencing was peripheral blood. The chain has TRBV6-6 and TRBJ1-1, with D possibly TRBD1 on 6 matching bases. The clonotype was recovered from a man between 18 and 35 years old with active or convalescent COVID-19. The CDR3 here is CAIADSGGARTEAFF. For the CDR3, the DNA is TGTGCCATCGCGGACAGCGGGGGGGCCCGGACTGAAGCTTTCTTT.